This TCR beta chain was documented in a study of regulatory T cells in long-lasting Graves disease. Specified time point: newly diagnosed GD, antithyroid drugs for less than 3 months. The authors made the TCR library using RNA they extracted from PBMCs. The CDR3 totals 13 residues. From germline, CDR1 is SQVTM and CDR2 ANQGSEA. Trimming removed 4 bases from V and 1 base from J, with 10 bases in between. Study findings and constraints: Persistent Graves' patients showed reduced TCR diversity versus newly diagnosed patients. With persistent disease, TRBV28, TRBJ1-2 and TRBJ2-5 were the favored segments.

In building TCR beta libraries, iRepertoire HTBI primers were used together with Arm-PCR of CDR3 regions. TCRdb fed the multiplex PCR reads into MiXCR, producing one record per CDR3 protein. The table includes 620,000 or so distinct CDR3 sequences, roughly 16% detected once. The table lists this clonotype with many counts. What it binds is unknown. The same sample was also used in a study of T cells in Graves' hyperthyroidism and ophthalmopathy. Turning to that study: First-round RT-PCR with HTBI primers amplified the TCR CDR3 region. Within blood appeared most thyroid clonotypes that had expanded above 0.001.

The source was peripheral blood mononuclear cells (PBMCs), collected at new diagnosis, from a patient treated with antithyroid drugs. The gene calls are TRBV29-1 and TRBJ2-5; D is tentatively TRBD1 or TRBD2 (5 bases each). This sequence originates from a woman aged 25 to 39 with Graves disease. The chain's CDR3 is CSVGGAVQETQYF. CDR3 sequence (DNA): TGCAGCGTTGGAGGGGCAGTCCAAGAGACCCAGTACTTC.